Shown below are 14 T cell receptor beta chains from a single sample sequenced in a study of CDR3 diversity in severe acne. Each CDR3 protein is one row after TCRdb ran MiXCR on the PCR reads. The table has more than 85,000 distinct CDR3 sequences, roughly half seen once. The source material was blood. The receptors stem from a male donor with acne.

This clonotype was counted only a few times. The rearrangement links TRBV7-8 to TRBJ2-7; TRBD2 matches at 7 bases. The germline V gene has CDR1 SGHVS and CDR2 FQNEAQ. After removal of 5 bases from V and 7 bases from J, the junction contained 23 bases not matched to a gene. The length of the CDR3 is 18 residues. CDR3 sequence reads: CASSPKTLAVPLPGEQYF. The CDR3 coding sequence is TGTGCCAGCAGCCCAAAGACCCTAGCGGTCCCCCTTCCCGGGGAGCAGTACTTC.

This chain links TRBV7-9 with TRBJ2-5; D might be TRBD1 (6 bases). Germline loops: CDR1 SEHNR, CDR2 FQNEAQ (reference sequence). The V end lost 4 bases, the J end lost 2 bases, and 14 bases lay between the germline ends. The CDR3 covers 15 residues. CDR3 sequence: CASSSRDTVQETQYF. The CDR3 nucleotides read TGTGCCAGCAGCTCCCGGGACACTGTTCAAGAGACCCAGTACTTC.

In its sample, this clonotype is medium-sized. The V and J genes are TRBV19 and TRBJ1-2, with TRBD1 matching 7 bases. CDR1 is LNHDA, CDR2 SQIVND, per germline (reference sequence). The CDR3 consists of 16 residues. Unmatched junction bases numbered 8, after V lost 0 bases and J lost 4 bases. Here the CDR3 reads CASSIDGDRTLYGYTF. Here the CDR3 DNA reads TGTGCCAGTAGTATAGATGGGGACAGAACACTCTATGGCTACACCTTC.

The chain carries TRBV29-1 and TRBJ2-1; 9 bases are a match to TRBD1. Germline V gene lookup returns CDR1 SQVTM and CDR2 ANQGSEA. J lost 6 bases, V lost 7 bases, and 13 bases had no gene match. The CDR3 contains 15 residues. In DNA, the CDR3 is TGCAGCGGTAAACAGGGGGCTTCTGGATGCAATGAGCAGTTCTTC. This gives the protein CSGKQGASGCNEQFF.

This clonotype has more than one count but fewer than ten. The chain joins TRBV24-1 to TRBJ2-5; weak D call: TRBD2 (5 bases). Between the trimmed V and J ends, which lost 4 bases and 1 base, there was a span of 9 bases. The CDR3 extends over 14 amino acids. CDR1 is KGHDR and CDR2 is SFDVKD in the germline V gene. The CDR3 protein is CATSDSGFQETQYF. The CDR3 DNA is TGTGCCACCAGTGACTCGGGATTCCAAGAGACCCAGTACTTC.

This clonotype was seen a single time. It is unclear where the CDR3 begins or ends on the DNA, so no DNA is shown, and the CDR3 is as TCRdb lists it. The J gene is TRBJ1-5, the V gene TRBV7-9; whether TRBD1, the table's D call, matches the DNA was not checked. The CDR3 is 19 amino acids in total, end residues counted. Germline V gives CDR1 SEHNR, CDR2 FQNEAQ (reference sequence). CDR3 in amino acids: CASSFYICSAGRQNQPQHF.

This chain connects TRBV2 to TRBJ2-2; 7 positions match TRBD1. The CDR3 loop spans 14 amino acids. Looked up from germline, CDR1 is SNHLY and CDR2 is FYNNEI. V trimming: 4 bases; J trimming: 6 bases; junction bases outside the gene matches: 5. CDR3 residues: CASSAQGVAGELFF. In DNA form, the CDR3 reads TGTGCCAGCAGTGCGCAGGGGGTAGCCGGGGAGCTGTTTTTT.

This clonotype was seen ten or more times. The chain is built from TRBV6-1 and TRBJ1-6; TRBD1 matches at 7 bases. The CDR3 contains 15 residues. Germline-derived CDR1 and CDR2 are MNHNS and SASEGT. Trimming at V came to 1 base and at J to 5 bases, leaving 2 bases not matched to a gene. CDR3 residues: CASSEGQGDNSPLHF. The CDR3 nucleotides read TGTGCCAGCAGTGAAGGGCAGGGGGATAATTCACCCCTCCACTTT.

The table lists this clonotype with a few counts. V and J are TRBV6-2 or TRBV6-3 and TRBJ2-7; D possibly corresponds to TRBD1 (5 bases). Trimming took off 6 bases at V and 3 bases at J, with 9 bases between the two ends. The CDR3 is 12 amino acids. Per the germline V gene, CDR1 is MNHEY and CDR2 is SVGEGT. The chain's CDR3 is CASSQGVYEQYF. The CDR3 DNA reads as TGTGCCAGCAGCCAAGGGGTCTACGAGCAGTACTTC.

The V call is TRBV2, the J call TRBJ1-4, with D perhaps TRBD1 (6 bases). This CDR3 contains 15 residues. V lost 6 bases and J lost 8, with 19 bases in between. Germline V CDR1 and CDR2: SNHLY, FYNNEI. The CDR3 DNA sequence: TGTGCCAGCAGCAGTTACTGGGGGGCTGACGAAAAACTGTTTTTT. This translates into CASSSYWGADEKLFF.

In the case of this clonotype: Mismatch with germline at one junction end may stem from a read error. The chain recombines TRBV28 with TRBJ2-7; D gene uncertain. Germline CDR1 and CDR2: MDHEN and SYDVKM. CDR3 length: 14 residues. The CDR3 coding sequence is TGTGCCGGCAGTTTACCAGACTTCGCCTACGAGCAGTACTTC. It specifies CAGSLPDFAYEQYF.

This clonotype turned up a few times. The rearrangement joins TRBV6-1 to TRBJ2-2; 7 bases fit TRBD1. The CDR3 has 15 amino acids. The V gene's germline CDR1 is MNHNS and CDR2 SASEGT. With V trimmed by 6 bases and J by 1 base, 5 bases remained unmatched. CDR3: CASSSRDRNTGELFF. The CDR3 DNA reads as TGTGCCAGCAGCTCAAGGGACAGGAACACCGGGGAGCTGTTTTTT.

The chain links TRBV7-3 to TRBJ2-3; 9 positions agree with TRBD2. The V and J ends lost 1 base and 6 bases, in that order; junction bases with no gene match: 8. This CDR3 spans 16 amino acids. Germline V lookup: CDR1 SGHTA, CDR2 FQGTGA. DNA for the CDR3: TGTGCCAGCAGCTTAATCGTTAGCGGGAGAGCGGATACGCAGTATTTT. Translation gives CASSLIVSGRADTQYF.

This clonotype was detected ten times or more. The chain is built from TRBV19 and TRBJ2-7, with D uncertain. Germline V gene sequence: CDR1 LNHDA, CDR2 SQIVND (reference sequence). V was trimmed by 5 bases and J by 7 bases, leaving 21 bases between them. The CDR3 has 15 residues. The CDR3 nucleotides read TGTGCCAGTAGTCCCCGGTATGTAGTGATCGGAGAGCAGTACTTC. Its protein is CASSPRYVVIGEQYF.